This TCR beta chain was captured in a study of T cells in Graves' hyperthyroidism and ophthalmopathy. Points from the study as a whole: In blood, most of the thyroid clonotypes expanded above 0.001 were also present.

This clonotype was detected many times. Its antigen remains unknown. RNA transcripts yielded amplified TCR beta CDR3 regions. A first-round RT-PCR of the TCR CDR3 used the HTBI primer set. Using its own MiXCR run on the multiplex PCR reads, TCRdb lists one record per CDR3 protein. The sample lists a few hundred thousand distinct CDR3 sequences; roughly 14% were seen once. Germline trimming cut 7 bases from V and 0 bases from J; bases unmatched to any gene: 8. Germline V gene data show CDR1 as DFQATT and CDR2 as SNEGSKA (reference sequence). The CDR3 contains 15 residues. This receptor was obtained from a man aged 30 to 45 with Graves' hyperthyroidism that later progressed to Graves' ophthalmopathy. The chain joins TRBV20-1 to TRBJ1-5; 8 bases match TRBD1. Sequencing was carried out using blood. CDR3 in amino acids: CSVRTGLLSNQPQHF. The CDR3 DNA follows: TGCAGTGTAAGGACAGGGCTCCTTAGCAATCAGCCCCAGCATTTT.